The present TCR beta chain was sequenced within a study of shared T cell receptors in the human thymus. Libraries were prepared by immunoSEQ multiplex PCR; TCRdb keeps only in-frame clonotypes and omits some of them. The data contain approximately 760,000 clones, around 85% of them singletons. The CDR3 runs 13 residues. The same specimen was also included in a second study, on human thymus T cells. That source adds: Related research examined unrelated individuals and reported that their thymic repertoires overlapped highly.

The chain couples TRBV21-1 to TRBJ2-1; the table calls TRBD1, which could not be checked here. TRBV21-1 is described as a pseudogene. The receptor was isolated from a girl in the first two years of life with a congenital heart defect. Sequenced sample: thymocytes. The CDR3 reads CASSSRQGNEQFF. The CDR3 DNA is TGTGCCAGCAGCTCAAGACAGGGGAATGAGCAGTTCTTC.